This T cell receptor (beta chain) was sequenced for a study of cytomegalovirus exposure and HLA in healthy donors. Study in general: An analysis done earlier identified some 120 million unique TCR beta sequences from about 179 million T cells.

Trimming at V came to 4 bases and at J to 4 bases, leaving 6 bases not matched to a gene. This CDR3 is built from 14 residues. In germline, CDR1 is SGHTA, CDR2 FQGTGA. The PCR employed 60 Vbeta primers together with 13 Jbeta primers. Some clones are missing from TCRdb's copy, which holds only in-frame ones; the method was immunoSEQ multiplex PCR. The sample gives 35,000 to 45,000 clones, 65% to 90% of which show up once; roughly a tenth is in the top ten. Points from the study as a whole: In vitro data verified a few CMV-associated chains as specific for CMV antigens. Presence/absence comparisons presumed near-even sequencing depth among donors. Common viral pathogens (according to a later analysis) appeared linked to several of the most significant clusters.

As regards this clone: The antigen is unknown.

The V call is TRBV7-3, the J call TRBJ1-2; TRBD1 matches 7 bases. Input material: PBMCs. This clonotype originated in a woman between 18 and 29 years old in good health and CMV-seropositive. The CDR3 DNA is TGTGCCAGCAGCTCCTCGACAGGGAGCTATGGCTACACCTTC. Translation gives CASSSSTGSYGYTF.